The 18 T cell receptor beta chains reported below all come from one sample, sequenced in a study of cytomegalovirus exposure and HLA in healthy donors. PCR employed 60 Vbeta and 13 Jbeta primers. TCRdb keeps only in-frame clones here, not all; method: immunoSEQ multiplex PCR. The table includes approximately 90,000 clones, around 82% detected once. The sample comprised PBMCs. The receptor source for this set is a man aged 35-49 years in good health and CMV-seronegative.

This clone has just a few counts. The genes are TRBV30 and TRBJ2-7, with a weak D call TRBD1 (6 bases). Trimming left V 0 bases short and J 2 bases short, with 14 bases between. Germline assignment: CDR1 GTSNPN and CDR2 SVGIG (reference sequence). This CDR3 region has 15 residues. CDR3 DNA sequence: TGTGCCTGGAGTGTCGGGCAGGGGCCAGCCTACGAGCAGTACTTC. The encoded protein is CAWSVGQGPAYEQYF.

The chain carries TRBV10-3 and TRBJ1-5; 9 bases align to TRBD1. The germline V gene encodes CDR1 ENHRY and CDR2 SYGVKD. The CDR3 is made up of 15 amino acids. J was trimmed by 1 base and V by 6 bases; bases with no gene match: 4. CDR3 residues: CAISPGQGSNQPQHF. The CDR3, as DNA: TGTGCCATCAGCCCGGGACAGGGAAGCAATCAGCCCCAGCATTTT.

The chain combines TRBV7-9 with TRBJ1-2; D remains unclear. V was trimmed by 5 bases and J by 5 bases, leaving 15 bases between them. This CDR3 has 14 amino acids. The V gene's germline CDR1 is SEHNR and CDR2 FQNEAQ (reference sequence). CDR3 coding DNA: TGTGCCAGCAGCCCGGTCAGGCCTGTATATGGCTACACCTTC. This sequence encodes CASSPVRPVYGYTF.

Only a few counts were recorded for this clone. V and J are TRBV6-5 and TRBJ1-3, with 9 bases aligning to TRBD1. CDR1 is MNHEY and CDR2 is SVGAGI in the germline V gene. CDR3 length: 15 amino acids. V shed 5 bases and J 2 bases; nucleotides not matched to a gene: 4. Here the CDR3 reads CASSATGGAGNTIYF. The CDR3 DNA reads as TGTGCCAGCAGTGCCACAGGGGGCGCTGGAAACACCATATATTTT.

The J gene is TRBJ2-3, the V gene TRBV7-8; D uncertain. Germline V lookup: CDR1 SGHVS, CDR2 FQNEAQ. CDR3 length: 14 amino acids. V lost 2 bases to trimming and J lost 1 base, with 7 bases between them. CDR3 in DNA: TGTGCCAGCAGCTTAACACCCCGCACAGATACGCAGTATTTT. It translates to CASSLTPRTDTQYF.

This sequence joins TRBV2 and TRBJ1-2; D not resolved. Between the trimmed V and J ends, which lost 8 bases and 3 bases, there was a span of 13 bases. The CDR3 is 13 amino acids. CDR1 and CDR2 (germline): SNHLY, FYNNEI. The CDR3 DNA sequence: TGTGCCAGCGGGGAGGGTAGCGACTATGGCTACACCTTC. Its translation: CASGEGSDYGYTF.

The V call is TRBV15, the J call TRBJ1-5; 7 bases agree with TRBD1. CDR1 is LNHNV and CDR2 is YYDKDF in the germline V gene (reference sequence). The CDR3 has 17 residues. J was trimmed by 0 bases and V by 7 bases; bases with no gene match: 12. The CDR3 loop reads CATNQGDGPSSNQPQHF. DNA of the CDR3: TGTGCCACCAACCAGGGGGACGGACCCAGTAGCAATCAGCCCCAGCATTTT.

On this clone: At one of its ends the junction is not consistent with the germline gene, which may arise from a read error. The sample carries other DNA sequences with the same CDR3. The chain's CDR3 is CASSESSETGYEQYF. Written as DNA, the CDR3 is TGCGCCAGCAGCGAGTCGTCTGAGACAGGCTACGAGCAGTACTTC. V usage is TRBV10-1 and J usage is TRBJ2-7; D is perhaps TRBD1 (6 bases). CDR1 and CDR2 (germline): WNHNN, SYGVQD (reference sequence). This CDR3 is built from 15 residues.

This CDR3 is CASSRTSGGRSYEQYF. The CDR3 DNA reads TGTGCCAGCAGCCGGACTAGCGGGGGCCGCTCCTACGAGCAGTACTTC. The V gene is TRBV11-2, the J gene TRBJ2-7; 13 bases are a match to TRBD2. Per the germline V gene, CDR1 is SGHAT and CDR2 is FQNNGV. After removal of 5 bases from V and 0 bases from J, the junction contained 4 bases not matched to a gene. The CDR3 extends over 16 amino acids.

This clone was observed a single time. This rearrangement joins TRBV19 to TRBJ1-6, with D possibly matching TRBD1 (5 bases). Germline-derived CDR1 and CDR2 are LNHDA and SQIVND (reference sequence). The CDR3 length is 15 residues. V lost 4 bases and J 6 bases, leaving 13 bases between the germline ends. In DNA form, the CDR3 reads TGTGCCAGTAGTACCACTATGACAGCTAATTCACCCCTCCACTTT. It is translated as CASSTTMTANSPLHF.

This sequence joins TRBV18 and TRBJ2-7; D unclear. Per germline, CDR1 KGHSH and CDR2 LQKENI. CDR3 length equals 14 residues. The V end was cut by 2 bases, the J end by 2 bases, with 10 bases between. The CDR3, as DNA: TGTGCCAGCTCACCAGGTTCGGCGGCCTACGAGCAGTACTTC. Translated: CASSPGSAAYEQYF.

This clone is a singleton in its sample. The chain joins TRBV5-6 to TRBJ1-6, with 12 bases aligning to TRBD1. The CDR3 length is 15 residues. J lost 6 bases, V lost 6 bases, and 4 bases had no gene match. The germline CDR1 and CDR2 sequences are SGHDT and YYEEEE. The CDR3 protein is CASTAGQGANSPLHF. The CDR3 DNA sequence: TGTGCCAGCACCGCGGGACAGGGGGCTAATTCACCCCTCCACTTT.

This clone was picked up a small number of times. The chain has TRBV30 and TRBJ2-5, with 9 bases identical to TRBD1. The tail of the sequence fits TRBJ2-7 better, so the J call may be wrong. Per the germline V gene, CDR1 is GTSNPN and CDR2 is SVGIG (reference sequence). CDR3 length: 15 amino acids. The chain's CDR3 is CAWSSTGTGTYEQYF. DNA for the CDR3: TGTGCCTGGAGTTCGACCGGGACAGGGACCTACGAGCAGTACTTC.

This chain uses TRBV10-1 with TRBJ1-1; no firm D call. With 1 base removed from V and 2 bases from J, the gap between germline ends came to 8 bases. The CDR3 runs 14 residues. Germline CDR1 is WNHNN and CDR2 is SYGVQD (reference sequence). For the CDR3, the DNA is TGCGCCAGCAGTGAGTTACCAGGCAACACTGAAGCTTTCTTT. Protein sequence: CASSELPGNTEAFF.

The chain carries TRBV7-9 and TRBJ2-7, with 7 bases lining up with TRBD1. The CDR3 contains 13 residues. V lost 4 bases and J lost 1; bases outside the gene matches: 1. Germline V gene lookup returns CDR1 SEHNR and CDR2 FQNEAQ (reference sequence). As DNA, the CDR3 is TGTGCCAGCAGCTCGGGACAGTCCTACGAGCAGTACTTC. Its protein is CASSSGQSYEQYF.

The chain couples TRBV7-9 to TRBJ1-2; TRBD1 might be the D (5 bases). The CDR3 is 13 residues long. Trimming shortened V by 1 base and J by 8 bases, and 11 bases separated the two germline ends. Germline V lookup: CDR1 SEHNR, CDR2 FQNEAQ (reference sequence). The CDR3 reads CASSLVQEQGYTF. CDR3 coding DNA: TGTGCCAGCAGCTTAGTACAGGAGCAGGGCTACACCTTC.

The chain carries TRBV19 and TRBJ1-5; 7 bases map to TRBD1. The CDR3 runs 13 residues. Germline V gives CDR1 LNHDA, CDR2 SQIVND (reference sequence). The trim removed 6 bases at V and 5 bases at J, leaving 4 bases unmatched. CDR3 protein: CASRRQGYQPQHF. The CDR3 nucleotides read TGTGCCAGTAGGAGACAGGGCTATCAGCCCCAGCATTTT.

The genes are TRBV11-2 and TRBJ1-1, with D maybe TRBD1 (6 bases). V lost 0 bases and J 9 bases, leaving 14 bases between the germline ends. The CDR3 covers 14 residues. CDR1 is SGHAT, CDR2 FQNNGV, per germline. CDR3 amino acids: CASSLEQGLPKAFF. In DNA, the CDR3 is TGTGCCAGCAGCTTAGAACAGGGTCTCCCAAAAGCTTTCTTT.